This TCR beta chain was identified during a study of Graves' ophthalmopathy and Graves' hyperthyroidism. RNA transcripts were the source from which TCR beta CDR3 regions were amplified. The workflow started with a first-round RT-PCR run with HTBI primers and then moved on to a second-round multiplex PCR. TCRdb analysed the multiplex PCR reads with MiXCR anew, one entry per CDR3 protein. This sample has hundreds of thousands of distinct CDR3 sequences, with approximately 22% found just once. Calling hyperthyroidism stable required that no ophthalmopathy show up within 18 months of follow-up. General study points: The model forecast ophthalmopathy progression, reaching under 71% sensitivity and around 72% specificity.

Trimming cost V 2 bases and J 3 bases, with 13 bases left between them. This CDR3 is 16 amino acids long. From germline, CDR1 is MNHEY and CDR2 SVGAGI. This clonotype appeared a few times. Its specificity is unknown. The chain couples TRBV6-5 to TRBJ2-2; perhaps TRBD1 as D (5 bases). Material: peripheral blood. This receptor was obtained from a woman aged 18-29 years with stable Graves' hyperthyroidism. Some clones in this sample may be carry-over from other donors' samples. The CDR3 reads CASSYDPDSDTGELFF. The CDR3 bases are TGTGCCAGCAGTTACGACCCTGACAGTGACACCGGGGAGCTGTTTTTT.